The 18 T cell receptor beta chains below were found in one sample sequenced in a study of lymphopenia after photon versus proton radiotherapy (dated 2019 in TCRdb). Receptor libraries were prepared by the immunoSEQ multiplex PCR assay. In TCRdb, the immuneACCESS table is reduced to in-frame sequences with V and J assigned. These tables do not hold every clone; where another copy was compared, an unresolved V gene accounts for under half, and the others remain unexplained. The sample table lists under 20,000 clones, more than 85% of them with a count of one. The ten largest clones take up approximately 9.1% of the sample. Here the sequenced sample was peripheral blood, taken from a patient treated with proton-based radiotherapy. These receptors were obtained from a man in his 70s with pancreatic cancer.

The chain couples TRBV10-3 to TRBJ2-1; tentatively, D is TRBD2 (5 bases). The germline V gene encodes CDR1 ENHRY and CDR2 SYGVKD. This CDR3 is built from 15 residues. V was trimmed by 6 bases and J by 0 bases, leaving 12 bases between them. CDR3 in DNA: TGTGCCATCAGAAATAGCGAGAGCTCCTACAATGAGCAGTTCTTC. Its protein product is CAIRNSESSYNEQFF.

This sequence joins TRBV5-5 and TRBJ1-1, with 7 bases fitting TRBD1. From germline, CDR1 is SGHKS and CDR2 YYEKEE (reference sequence). The CDR3 consists of 16 residues. The trim removed 4 bases at V and 1 base at J, leaving 10 bases unmatched. CDR3: CASSKSGQFSNTEAFF. The DNA of the CDR3 is TGTGCCAGCAGCAAGTCGGGACAGTTTTCGAACACTGAAGCTTTCTTT. Looking up the rest from reference TRBV5-5 and TRBJ1-1 gives the full variable domain: DAGVTQSPTHLIKTRGQQVTLRCSPISGHKSVSWYQQVLGQGPQFIFQYYEKEERGRGNFPDRFSARQFPNYSSELNVNALLLGDSALYLCASSKSGQFSNTEAFFGQGTRLTVV.

This clone showed up just a few times. The rearrangement joins TRBV7-9 to TRBJ2-7, with D perhaps being TRBD1 or TRBD2 (6 bases each). V was pared by 5 bases and J by 2 bases, with 13 bases between. Germline assignment: CDR1 SEHNR and CDR2 FQNEAQ (reference sequence). The length of the CDR3 is 14 residues. Here the CDR3 reads CASSDGGGTYEQYF. For the CDR3, the DNA is TGTGCCAGCAGCGACGGGGGCGGTACCTACGAGCAGTACTTC.

CDR3 nucleotides: TGTGCCAGCAGCCCCTCTGCGGCGGGGGGTCCCTACGAGCAGTACTTC. Its translation: CASSPSAAGGPYEQYF. The V and J genes are TRBV9 and TRBJ2-7; 8 nucleotides align to TRBD2. With 4 bases clipped from V and 2 bases from J, the junction kept 11 bases outside the gene matches. Germline V CDR1 and CDR2: SGDLS, YYNGEE. This CDR3 has 16 amino acids.

This chain connects TRBV27 to TRBJ1-1; 7 bases fit TRBD1. J gave up 6 bases and V 7 bases, and 11 bases lay outside the gene matches. The CDR3 covers 14 residues. Germline V gene lookup returns CDR1 MNHEY and CDR2 SMNVEV (reference sequence). Here the CDR3 reads CASTPTGTIAEAFF. The CDR3 DNA reads TGTGCCAGCACCCCGACAGGGACTATCGCTGAAGCTTTCTTT.

V usage is TRBV4-1 and J usage is TRBJ2-3; D call uncertain. This CDR3 is built from 16 residues. V lost 1 base and J 1 base, leaving 12 bases between the germline ends. Germline V gene sequence: CDR1 MGHRA, CDR2 YSYEKL. In DNA, the CDR3 is TGCGCCAGCAGCCAAGTGACAAGCGATGGCACAGATACGCAGTATTTT. Translated: CASSQVTSDGTDTQYF.

This clone is hyperexpanded in the sample. The chain links TRBV27 to TRBJ1-6; D call uncertain. Germline-derived CDR1 and CDR2 are MNHEY and SMNVEV (reference sequence). Trimming cost V 5 bases and J 3 bases, with 8 bases left between them. This CDR3 is 14 amino acids long. The CDR3 protein is CASSQSIYNSPLHF. Here the CDR3 DNA reads TGTGCCAGCAGTCAGTCCATCTATAATTCACCCCTCCACTTT.

The J gene is TRBJ2-7, the V gene TRBV7-9, with 9 bases lining up with TRBD1. Germline assignment: CDR1 SEHNR and CDR2 FQNEAQ (reference sequence). Trimming took 5 bases from V and 7 from J; bases not matched to a gene: 6. This CDR3 has 13 amino acids. CDR3 sequence reads: CASSRTGGLEQYF. The CDR3 nucleotides are TGTGCCAGCAGCCGAACAGGGGGCCTTGAGCAGTACTTC.

The chain employs TRBV25-1 and TRBJ1-4, with 7 bases aligning to TRBD1. Unmatched junction bases numbered 1, after V lost 6 bases and J lost 3 bases. The length of the CDR3 is 13 residues. The V gene's germline CDR1 is MGHDK and CDR2 SYGVNS. The CDR3 region is CASRTGANEKLFF. CDR3 nucleotide sequence: TGTGCCAGCAGAACAGGGGCTAATGAAAAACTGTTTTTT.

The chain uses TRBV15 and TRBJ1-5, with 10 bases aligning to TRBD1. V lost 4 bases to trimming and J lost 5 bases; unmatched junction nucleotides: 23. The germline gives CDR1 LNHNV, CDR2 YYDKDF (reference sequence). The CDR3 is 21 residues long. The CDR3 spells CATSTTSPRGTGEKHYQPQHF. CDR3 nucleotide sequence: TGTGCCACCAGCACGACCTCTCCTAGGGGGACAGGGGAAAAGCACTATCAGCCCCAGCATTTT.

The chain links TRBV9 to TRBJ1-2; 7 bases match TRBD1. CDR1 is SGDLS and CDR2 is YYNGEE in the germline V gene. J was trimmed by 10 bases and V by 4 bases; bases with no gene match: 7. The CDR3 contains 12 residues. CDR3 nucleotide sequence: TGTGCCAGCAGCCCGAGGGGGCACTCCTACACCTTC. Its translation: CASSPRGHSYTF.

The chain joins TRBV19 to TRBJ1-5; 10 bases line up with TRBD1. This CDR3 is built from 15 residues. V gave up 6 bases and J gave up 3 bases; unmatched junction bases: 5. Germline V gene sequence: CDR1 LNHDA, CDR2 SQIVND (reference sequence). CDR3 in amino acids: CASRPGQGFNQPQHF. In DNA form, the CDR3 reads TGTGCCAGTAGGCCGGGACAGGGGTTCAATCAGCCCCAGCATTTT. The variable domain in full, with the rest retrieved from reference TRBV19 and TRBJ1-5, is DGGITQSPKYLFRKEGQNVTLSCEQNLNHDAMYWYRQDPGQGLRLIYYSQIVNDFQKGDIAEGYSVSREKKESFPLTVTSAQKNPTAFYLCASRPGQGFNQPQHFGDGTRLSIL.

The chain links TRBV5-6 to TRBJ2-1; D uncertain. The CDR3 consists of 13 residues. The germline V and J ends were trimmed by 3 bases and 7 bases, with 11 bases remaining between them. In germline, CDR1 is SGHDT, CDR2 YYEEEE. CDR3: CASSSMVANEQFF. The DNA of the CDR3 is TGTGCCAGCAGCTCTATGGTCGCAAATGAGCAGTTCTTC.

J is TRBJ1-1 and V is TRBV7-9, with D possibly being TRBD1 (6 bases). The CDR3 consists of 15 residues. Germline V CDR1 and CDR2: SEHNR, FQNEAQ (reference sequence). The V and J ends lost 6 bases and 5 bases respectively, with 19 bases between them. Here the CDR3 DNA reads TGTGCCAGCAGTCCCCCGCCGGGGGCAGGGACTGAAGCTTTCTTT. Protein: CASSPPPGAGTEAFF.

The J gene is TRBJ1-3, the V gene TRBV19; D gene uncertain. V gave up 0 bases and J gave up 0 bases, with 3 bases separating them. The CDR3 has 14 residues. The germline gives CDR1 LNHDA, CDR2 SQIVND (reference sequence). CDR3 sequence: CASSIEYSGNTIYF. Here the CDR3 DNA reads TGTGCCAGTAGTATAGAGTACTCTGGAAACACCATATATTTT.

The chain is built from TRBV18 and TRBJ2-6; D unresolved. Trimming took off 3 bases at V and 0 bases at J, with 9 bases between the two ends. The germline CDR1 and CDR2 sequences are KGHSH and LQKENI. The CDR3 has 16 residues. The CDR3 nucleotides read TGTGCCAGCTCACCTACGGGCGACTCTGGGGCCAACGTCCTGACTTTC. It specifies CASSPTGDSGANVLTF.

This clone occurred once. J is TRBJ1-2 and V is TRBV6-1; 7 nucleotides match TRBD1. The CDR3 runs to 14 residues. Germline lookup yields CDR1 MNHNS and CDR2 SASEGT. V gave up 5 bases and J gave up 2 bases; unmatched junction bases: 5. The CDR3 sequence: CASSMDRTNYGYTF. CDR3 DNA: TGTGCCAGCAGTATGGACAGGACCAACTATGGCTACACCTTC.

The chain has TRBV14 and TRBJ2-7, with TRBD2 matching 8 bases. Germline-derived CDR1 and CDR2 are SGHDN and FVKESK. The CDR3 runs to 14 residues. J lost 3 bases, V lost 10 bases, and 11 bases had no gene match. In DNA form, the CDR3 reads TGTGCCACCCCATTGGCGGGAGGCAACTACGAGCAGTACTTC. It is translated as CATPLAGGNYEQYF.